This T cell receptor beta chain was documented in a study of T cell responses to AZD1222 COVID-19 vaccine. General observations from the study: Along spike, vaccine-associated CD4 TCRs were found throughout, with dominance at 160-218 and 743-854. Clonal diversity was possibly underestimated; the donors were predominantly white British and more often female.

The junction had 12 bases not matched to a gene; V was cut back by 5 bases and J by 7 bases. The germline CDR1 and CDR2 sequences are SGHTA and FQGNSA. The CDR3 runs 15 residues. Worth noting for this clone: The antigen is not known.

The method was immunoSEQ multiplex PCR; TCRdb's version includes in-frame clones alone and lacks a portion of them. The sample shows some 110,000 clones, more than 85% of them seen only once. The sample consisted of peripheral blood, taken 28 days after the second AZD1222 dose. The genes are TRBV7-2 and TRBJ2-7; 9 bases align to TRBD2. This clonotype originated in an adult who received the AZD1222 COVID-19 vaccine. The CDR3 coding sequence is TGTGCCAGCAGCCGCCGGATAGCGGGAGCGGGGGAGCAGTACTTC. It is translated as CASSRRIAGAGEQYF. Based on the CDR3 plus reference TRBV7-2 and TRBJ2-7, the full variable domain is GAGVSQSPSNKVTEKGKDVELRCDPISGHTALYWYRQSLGQGLEFLIYFQGNSAPDKSGLPSDRFSAERTGGSVSTLTIQRTQQEDSAVYLCASSRRIAGAGEQYFGPGTRLTVT.